This record covers a single T cell receptor (beta chain). Different DNA sequences within this sample yield the same CDR3. The data are from a study of cytomegalovirus exposure and HLA in healthy donors. In the PCR, 60 Vbeta and 13 Jbeta primers were used. Data came from immunoSEQ multiplex PCR; TCRdb stores just in-frame clones and leaves some out. The sample includes 200,000 to 250,000 clones. Sequencing was performed on PBMCs. The clonotype comes from a girl aged 2 to 10 in good health and CMV-seropositive.

CDR3 sequence reads: CASSLVGGSNQPQHF. In DNA form, the CDR3 reads TGTGCCAGCAGCTTAGTGGGGGGAAGCAATCAGCCCCAGCATTTT. V is TRBV7-2 and J is TRBJ1-5; D possibly corresponds to TRBD1 (5 bases). The ends were cut back, 1 base at V and 1 base at J, with 8 bases in the middle. Per germline, CDR1 SGHTA and CDR2 FQGNSA. CDR3 length: 15 amino acids.